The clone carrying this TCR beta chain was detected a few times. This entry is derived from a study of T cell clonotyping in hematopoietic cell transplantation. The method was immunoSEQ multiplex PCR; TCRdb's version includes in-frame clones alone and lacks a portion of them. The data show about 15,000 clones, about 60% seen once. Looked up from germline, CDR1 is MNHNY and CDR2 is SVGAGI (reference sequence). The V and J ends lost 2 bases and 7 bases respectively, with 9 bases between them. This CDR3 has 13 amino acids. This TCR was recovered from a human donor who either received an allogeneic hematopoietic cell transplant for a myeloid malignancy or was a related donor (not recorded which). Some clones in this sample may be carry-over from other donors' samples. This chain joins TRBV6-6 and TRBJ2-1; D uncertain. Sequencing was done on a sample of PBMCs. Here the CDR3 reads CASSYTGSNEQFF. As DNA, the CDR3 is TGTGCCAGCAGTTACACCGGCTCTAATGAGCAGTTCTTC.